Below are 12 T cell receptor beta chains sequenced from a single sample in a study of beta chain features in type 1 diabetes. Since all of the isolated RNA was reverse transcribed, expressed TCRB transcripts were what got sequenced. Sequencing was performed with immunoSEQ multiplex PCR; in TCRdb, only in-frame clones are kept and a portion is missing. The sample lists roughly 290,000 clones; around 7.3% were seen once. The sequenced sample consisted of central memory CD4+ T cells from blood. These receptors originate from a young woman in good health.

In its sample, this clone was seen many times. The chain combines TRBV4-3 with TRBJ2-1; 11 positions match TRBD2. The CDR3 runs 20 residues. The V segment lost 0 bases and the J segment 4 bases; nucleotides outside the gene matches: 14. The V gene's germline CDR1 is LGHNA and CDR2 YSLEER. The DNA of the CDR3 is TGCGCCAGCAGCCAAGAGTCGCTAGCGGGGGGCCTCGCGGGTTACAATGAGCAGTTCTTC. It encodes CASSQESLAGGLAGYNEQFF.

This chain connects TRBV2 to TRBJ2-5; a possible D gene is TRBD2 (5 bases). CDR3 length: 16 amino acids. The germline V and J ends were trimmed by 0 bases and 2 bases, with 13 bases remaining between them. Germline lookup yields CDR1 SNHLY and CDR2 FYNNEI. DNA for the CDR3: TGTGCCAGCAGTGAAGCCCTAGGACGGGATCAAGAGACCCAGTACTTC. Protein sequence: CASSEALGRDQETQYF.

DNA for the CDR3: TGTGCCATCAGTCCCTTAGGGGGTAACTATGGCTACACCTTC. Translated: CAISPLGGNYGYTF. V is TRBV10-3 and J is TRBJ1-2; possibly TRBD1 for D (6 bases). The CDR3 is 14 amino acids. CDR1 and CDR2 (germline): ENHRY, SYGVKD. Trimming left V 5 bases short and J 1 base short, with 11 bases between.

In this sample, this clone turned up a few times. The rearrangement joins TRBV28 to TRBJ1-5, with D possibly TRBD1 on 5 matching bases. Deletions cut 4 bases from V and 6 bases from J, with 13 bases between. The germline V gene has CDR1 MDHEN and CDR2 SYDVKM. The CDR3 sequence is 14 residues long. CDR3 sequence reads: CASSSTALGQPQHF. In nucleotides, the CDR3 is TGTGCCAGCAGTTCGACAGCCTTGGGTCAGCCCCAGCATTTT. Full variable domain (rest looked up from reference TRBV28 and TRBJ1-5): DVKVTQSSRYLVKRTGEKVFLECVQDMDHENMFWYRQDPGLGLRLIYFSYDVKMKEKGDIPEGYSVSREKKERFSLILESASTNQTSMYLCASSSTALGQPQHFGDGTRLSIL.

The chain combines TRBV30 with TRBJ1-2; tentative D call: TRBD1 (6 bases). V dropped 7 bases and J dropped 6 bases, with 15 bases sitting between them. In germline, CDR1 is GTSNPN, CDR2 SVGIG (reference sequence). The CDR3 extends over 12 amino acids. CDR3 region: CASPGTLHGYTF. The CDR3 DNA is TGTGCCTCCCCCGGGACACTTCATGGCTACACCTTC.

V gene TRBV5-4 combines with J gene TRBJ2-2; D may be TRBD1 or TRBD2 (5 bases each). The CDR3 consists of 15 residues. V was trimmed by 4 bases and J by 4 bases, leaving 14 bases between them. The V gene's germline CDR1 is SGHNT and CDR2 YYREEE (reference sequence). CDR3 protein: CASSQRQGPTGELFF. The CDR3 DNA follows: TGTGCCAGCAGCCAGAGGCAGGGACCCACCGGGGAGCTGTTTTTT.

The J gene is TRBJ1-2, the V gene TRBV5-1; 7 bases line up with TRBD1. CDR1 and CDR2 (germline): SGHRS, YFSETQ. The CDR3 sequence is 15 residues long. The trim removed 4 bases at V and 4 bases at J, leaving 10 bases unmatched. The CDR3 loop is CASSHGTADVYGYTF. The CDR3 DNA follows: TGCGCCAGCAGCCACGGGACAGCGGACGTCTATGGCTACACCTTC.

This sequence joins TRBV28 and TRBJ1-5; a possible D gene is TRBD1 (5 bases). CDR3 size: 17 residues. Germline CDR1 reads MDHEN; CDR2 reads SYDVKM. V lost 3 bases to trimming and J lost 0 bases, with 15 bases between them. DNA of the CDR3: TGTGCCAGCAGTTTCAGGCCCAGGGACTATAGCAATCAGCCCCAGCATTTT. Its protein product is CASSFRPRDYSNQPQHF.

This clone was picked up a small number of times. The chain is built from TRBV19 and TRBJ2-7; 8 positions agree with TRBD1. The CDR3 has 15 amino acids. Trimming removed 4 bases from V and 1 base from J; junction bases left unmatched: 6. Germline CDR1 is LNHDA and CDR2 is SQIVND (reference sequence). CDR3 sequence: CASSTWTGRSYEQYV. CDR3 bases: TGTGCCAGTAGTACCTGGACAGGGCGATCCTACGAGCAGTACGTC.

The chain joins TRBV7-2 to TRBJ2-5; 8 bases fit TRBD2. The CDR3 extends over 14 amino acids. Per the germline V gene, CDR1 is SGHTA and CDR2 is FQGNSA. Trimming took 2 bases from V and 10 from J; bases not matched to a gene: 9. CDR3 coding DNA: TGTGCCAGCAGCTTAAACAGCGGGAGATATGGCCAGTACTTC. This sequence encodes CASSLNSGRYGQYF.

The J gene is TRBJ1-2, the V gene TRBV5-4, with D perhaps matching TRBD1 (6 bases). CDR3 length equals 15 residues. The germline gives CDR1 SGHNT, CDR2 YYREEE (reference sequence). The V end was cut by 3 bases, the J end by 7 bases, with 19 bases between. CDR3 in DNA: TGTGCCAGCAGCTACGTAGGACAGAGCGTGGGTGGCTACACCTTC. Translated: CASSYVGQSVGGYTF.

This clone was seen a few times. CDR3 region: CASSRGRQGYEQYV. CDR3 nucleotides: TGTGCCAGCAGTCGAGGACGGCAGGGATACGAGCAGTACGTC. V gene TRBV27 combines with J gene TRBJ2-7; TRBD1 is a possible D gene (5 bases). Between the trimmed V and J ends, which lost 5 bases and 4 bases, there was a span of 15 bases. Germline CDR1 and CDR2: MNHEY and SMNVEV (reference sequence). This CDR3 comprises 14 residues.